The rows below give T cell receptor beta chains drawn from one sample of a study of Ad26.COV2.S vaccination and SARS-CoV-2 variants. The assay was immunoSEQ multiplex PCR, and TCRdb's table has in-frame clones only and misses some. The sample yields roughly 380,000 clones, roughly 88% seen once. The specimen comprised peripheral blood, sampled in a trial of Ad26.COV2.S vaccine versus placebo. These receptors were obtained from a person between 18 and 60 years old who received the Ad26.COV2.S COVID-19 vaccine or a placebo. Each CDR3 is given with its conserved first and last residue. Fields, in order: clone size, J gene, D gene, V gene, CDR3 DNA, CDR3 protein. The D gene is left open where the match is weak. Clone size is stated in some rows and not others, as once, few, many or a class when expanded.

clone_size: once
j_call: TRBJ2-7
d_call: .
v_call: TRBV20-1
cdr3_nt: TGCAGTCTGGGGGGAATGTACGAGCAGTACTTC
cdr3_aa: CSLGGMYEQYF

clone_size: .
j_call: TRBJ2-3
d_call: .
v_call: TRBV3-1/TRBV3-2
cdr3_nt: TGTGCCAGCAGCCAAGACTGGGCGGGCACAGATACGCAGTATTTT
cdr3_aa: CASSQDWAGTDTQYF

clone_size: .
j_call: TRBJ2-7
d_call: .
v_call: TRBV29-1
cdr3_nt: TGCAGCGTTCCTTCGGAAGTCACCTACGAGCAGTACTTC
cdr3_aa: CSVPSEVTYEQYF

clone_size: .
j_call: TRBJ1-1
d_call: TRBD1
v_call: TRBV6-4
cdr3_nt: TGTGCCAGCAGTCGCACAAGTGGGACAGGGAACACTGAAGCTTTCTTT
cdr3_aa: CASSRTSGTGNTEAFF

clone_size: once
j_call: TRBJ1-2
d_call: .
v_call: TRBV2
cdr3_nt: TGTGCCAGCAGCCTAGGGCCGGGCCCGGGAGATGGCTACACCTTC
cdr3_aa: CASSLGPGPGDGYTF

clone_size: .
j_call: TRBJ2-2
d_call: .
v_call: TRBV4-3
cdr3_nt: TGCGCCAGCAGCCAAGAACAGGACGGGGCGGGGGAGCTGTTTTTT
cdr3_aa: CASSQEQDGAGELFF

clone_size: .
j_call: TRBJ1-6
d_call: TRBD1
v_call: TRBV28
cdr3_nt: TGTGCCAGCCGGGGACAGGAAGGTTCACCCCTCCACTTT
cdr3_aa: CASRGQEGSPLHF

clone_size: .
j_call: TRBJ2-1
d_call: TRBD2
v_call: TRBV7-3
cdr3_nt: TGTGCCAGCAGCCATAGCGGGGGGTTAGGCAATGAGCAGTTCTTC
cdr3_aa: CASSHSGGLGNEQFF

clone_size: .
j_call: TRBJ2-1
d_call: TRBD2
v_call: TRBV6-2/TRBV6-3
cdr3_nt: TGTGCCAGCAGTCACCCCGGGACTAGCGGATACAATGAGCAGTTCTTC
cdr3_aa: CASSHPGTSGYNEQFF

clone_size: many
j_call: TRBJ1-5
d_call: .
v_call: TRBV19
cdr3_nt: TGTGCCAGTAGTATGGCGGTTGGCAATCAGCCCCAGCATTTT
cdr3_aa: CASSMAVGNQPQHF

clone_size: .
j_call: TRBJ2-2
d_call: TRBD2
v_call: TRBV4-3
cdr3_nt: TGCGCCAGCAGCCAAGTTATTGCGGGGGGGCCCGGGGAGCTGTTTTTT
cdr3_aa: CASSQVIAGGPGELFF

clone_size: few
j_call: TRBJ2-7
d_call: .
v_call: TRBV6-2/TRBV6-3
cdr3_nt: TGTGCCAGCAGTTACGGGGAAATCAACGAGCAGTACTTC
cdr3_aa: CASSYGEINEQYF

clone_size: .
j_call: TRBJ2-3
d_call: .
v_call: TRBV25-1
cdr3_nt: TGTGCCAGCATTCCCCAGGGTCGGTGGGATACGCAGTATTTT
cdr3_aa: CASIPQGRWDTQYF

clone_size: .
j_call: TRBJ2-7
d_call: TRBD1
v_call: TRBV2
cdr3_nt: TGTGCCAGCAACCCACAGGGGTTTAACTACGAGCAGTACTTC
cdr3_aa: CASNPQGFNYEQYF

clone_size: .
j_call: TRBJ2-7
d_call: TRBD2
v_call: TRBV24-1
cdr3_nt: TGTGCCACGGGAAGCGGGGCCCCCCTCTACGAGCAGTACTTC
cdr3_aa: CATGSGAPLYEQYF

clone_size: few
j_call: TRBJ2-4
d_call: TRBD1
v_call: TRBV6-2/TRBV6-3
cdr3_nt: TGTGCCAGCAGTTACTTGGGACAGGAACCGAACTTC
cdr3_aa: CASSYLGQEPNF

clone_size: .
j_call: TRBJ1-1
d_call: .
v_call: TRBV3-1/TRBV3-2
cdr3_nt: TGTGCCAGCAGCCAAGCTCGGTCGATGAACACTGAAGCTTTCTTT
cdr3_aa: CASSQARSMNTEAFF